This TCR beta chain was found in a study of identical twins. The CDR3 totals 14 residues. V lost 2 bases and J lost 1, with 8 bases in between. The V gene's germline CDR1 is MNHEY and CDR2 SVGAGI. TCRdb independently ran MiXCR on the 5' RACE reads; one entry per CDR3 protein. The sample lists roughly 770,000 distinct CDR3 sequences, about 20% occurring once. The same data also went into a second study, on T cells expressing NK-cell markers.

The chain recombines TRBV6-5 with TRBJ1-1; the D gene is possibly TRBD1 (5 bases). The sequence was obtained from a woman aged 18-30 years in good health. Sequencing was done on a sample of PBMCs. CDR3 nucleotide sequence: TGTGCCAGCAGTTACAGACAGTCGAACACTGAAGCTTTCTTT. Amino acids: CASSYRQSNTEAFF.